The T cell receptor (beta chain) described here comes from a study of blood T cells in healthy people across ages. Germline loops: CDR1 MNHEY, CDR2 SMNVEV (reference sequence). The V end lost 5 bases, the J end lost 7 bases, and 12 bases lay between the germline ends. The CDR3 runs to 12 residues. This clonotype was recorded a few times. Drawing of peripheral blood yielded about 9.7 milliliters from each donor. Combining a sample-barcoded 5' primer with a J-beta primer mix, a second PCR ran for roughly 7 to 12 cycles. TCRdb analysed the 5' RACE reads with MiXCR anew, one entry per CDR3 protein. The sample carries about 1.6 million distinct CDR3 sequences, roughly 30% recorded once.

The sequencing input was blood. The genes are TRBV27 and TRBJ2-7; perhaps TRBD1 as D (5 bases). The TCR comes from a woman aged 25 to 39 in good health. The CDR3: CASSRGAGEQYF. The CDR3 nucleotides are TGTGCCAGCAGTCGAGGAGCAGGGGAGCAGTACTTC.